This TCR beta chain was sequenced for a study of CD8+ T cells in alopecia areata. Indicated treatment: oral pan-JAK inhibitor, 5-10 mg twice daily. Investigators isolated RNA and reverse transcribed it into cDNA to act as the sequencing template. TCRdb's table, derived via immunoSEQ multiplex PCR, lists solely in-frame clones and lacks some. There are about 210,000 clones in the sample; just over 65% occur only once, and roughly 1.2% lies in the top ten. V was clipped by 2 bases and J by 5 bases, with 4 bases between them. The V gene's germline CDR1 is SGHTS and CDR2 YDEGEE. The CDR3 has 11 residues. The TCR was taken from a human donor with alopecia areata. This chain links TRBV5-8 with TRBJ2-5; D gene ambiguous. The material sequenced was CD4+ T cells sorted from blood, taken around week 42, from a patient treated with tofacitinib. The CDR3 nucleotides read TGTGCCAGCAGCTTCGTCGAGACCCAGTACTTC. This codes for CASSFVETQYF.